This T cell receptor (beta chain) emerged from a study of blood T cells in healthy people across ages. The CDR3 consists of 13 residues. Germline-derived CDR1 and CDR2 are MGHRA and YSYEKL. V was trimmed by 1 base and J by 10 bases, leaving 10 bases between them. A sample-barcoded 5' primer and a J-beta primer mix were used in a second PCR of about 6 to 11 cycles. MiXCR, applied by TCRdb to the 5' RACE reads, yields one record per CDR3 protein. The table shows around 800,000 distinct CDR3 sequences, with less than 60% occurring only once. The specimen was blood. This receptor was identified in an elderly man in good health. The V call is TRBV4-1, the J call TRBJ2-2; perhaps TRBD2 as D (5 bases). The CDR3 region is CASSQGLPTELFF. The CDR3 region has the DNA TGCGCCAGCAGCCAAGGACTACCGACGGAGCTGTTTTTT.